A selection of T cell receptor beta chains follows, all from one sample in a study of T cell responses to AZD1222 COVID-19 vaccine. Assay used: immunoSEQ multiplex PCR; TCRdb lists only in-frame clones, some missing. The top ten hold about 2.9% of the sample, which has over 95,000 clones, 70% to 90% seen once. The sample in question was peripheral blood, obtained on day 0 of AZD1222 vaccination. The source of these receptors is an adult in good health. The CDR3 runs from the conserved cysteine through the conserved F or W. The D gene is left open where the match is weak. Expanded clones are given a class, and other clones once, few, many or no size at all.

abundance,j_gene,v_gene,d_gene,CDR3aa,CDR3nt
-,TRBJ2-1,TRBV27,-,CASSLDIYNEQFF,TGTGCCAGCAGTTTGGACATCTACAATGAGCAGTTCTTC
-,TRBJ2-5,TRBV14,TRBD1,CASSQETGVETQYF,TGTGCCAGCAGCCAAGAGACAGGGGTAGAGACCCAGTACTTC
-,TRBJ1-4,TRBV6-5,-,CASRSLGANEKLFF,TGTGCCAGCCGGAGCTTGGGGGCTAATGAAAAACTGTTTTTT
once,TRBJ1-5,TRBV5-1,-,CASSLEGGQPQHF,TGTGCCAGCAGCTTGGAGGGGGGTCAGCCCCAGCATTTT
once,TRBJ2-6,TRBV7-3,-,CASSLGSGANVLTF,TGTGCCAGCAGCTTGGGATCTGGGGCCAACGTCCTGACTTTC
-,TRBJ1-2,TRBV29-1,TRBD1,CSVEKRGQGGVRGGYTF,TGCAGCGTTGAGAAAAGAGGACAGGGAGGGGTCAGAGGTGGCTACACCTTC
few,TRBJ2-2,TRBV5-1,TRBD2,CASSLSGSSTGELFF,TGTGCCAGCAGCCTTAGCGGGAGCAGCACCGGGGAGCTGTTTTTT
-,TRBJ1-1,TRBV21-1,-,CASSRADWNTEAFF,TGTGCCAGCAGCAGGGCAGATTGGAACACTGAAGCTTTCTTT
-,TRBJ2-2,TRBV23-1,TRBD1,CASRKSGHRGTGELFF,TGCGCCAGCAGAAAAAGCGGTCACAGGGGAACCGGGGAGCTGTTTTTT
-,TRBJ2-2,TRBV7-2,-,CASSLAISTAVTGELFF,TGTGCCAGCAGCTTAGCGATCAGCACAGCGGTCACCGGGGAGCTGTTTTTT
-,TRBJ1-6,TRBV12-5,-,CASGQHLRGTLHF,TGTGCTAGTGGTCAACACCTCAGGGGAACCCTCCACTTT
-,TRBJ1-1,TRBV5-6,-,CASSPMGGAYTEAFF,TGTGCCAGCAGCCCGATGGGAGGGGCATACACTGAAGCTTTCTTT
few,TRBJ1-4,TRBV18,-,CASSLLSGGLNEKLFF,TGTGCCAGCTCACTCCTGTCCGGGGGCTTAAATGAAAAACTGTTTTTT
few,TRBJ2-6,TRBV19,-,CASSGNSGANVLTF,TGTGCCAGTAGCGGAAACTCTGGGGCCAACGTCCTGACTTTC
-,TRBJ2-1,TRBV6-2/TRBV6-3,TRBD2,CASSLHGLAGASSSYNEQFF,TGTGCCAGCAGCCTTCACGGACTAGCGGGGGCCTCGAGCTCCTACAATGAGCAGTTCTTC
-,TRBJ2-7,TRBV4-3,TRBD1,CASSQGQGFYEQYF,TGCGCCAGCAGCCAAGGACAGGGGTTCTACGAGCAGTACTTC
-,TRBJ2-2,TRBV5-6,TRBD1,CASSLPGQGRRTGELFF,TGTGCCAGCAGCTTGCCAGGACAGGGTAGAAGGACCGGGGAGCTGTTTTTT
-,TRBJ2-1,TRBV12-5,TRBD1,CASGLPPGQGAHNEQFF,TGTGCTAGTGGTTTGCCTCCGGGACAGGGGGCGCACAATGAGCAGTTCTTC
-,TRBJ2-2,TRBV7-2,TRBD2,CASSSSGRGTGELFF,TGTGCCAGCAGCTCCTCAGGGAGGGGAACCGGGGAGCTGTTTTTT
-,TRBJ2-1,TRBV2,TRBD2,CASSEVGGYNEQFF,TGTGCCAGCAGTGAAGTGGGGGGGTACAATGAGCAGTTCTTC
-,TRBJ1-2,TRBV5-6,TRBD1,CASSFDPGTGGGYTF,TGTGCCAGCAGCTTTGATCCCGGGACAGGGGGCGGCTACACCTTC
once,TRBJ2-2,TRBV4-2,-,CASSLRVGRPGELFF,TGTGCCAGCAGCCTGCGTGTGGGAAGACCCGGGGAGCTGTTTTTT
-,TRBJ2-5,TRBV7-9,TRBD1,CASSSTGQQETQYF,TGTGCCAGCAGCTCCACGGGACAGCAAGAGACCCAGTACTTC
-,TRBJ1-2,TRBV7-2,-,CASSSAGGDGYTF,TGTGCCAGCAGCTCCGCGGGGGGAGATGGCTACACCTTC
-,TRBJ1-3,TRBV30,-,CASSPGNTIYF,TGTGCCTCCTCCCCGGGAAACACCATATATTTT
-,TRBJ2-2,TRBV19,TRBD2,CASSIEAWGGNTGELFF,TGTGCCAGTAGTATAGAGGCTTGGGGGGGAAACACCGGGGAGCTGTTTTTT
-,TRBJ1-2,TRBV7-8,-,CASSPPYGQTIYGYTF,TGTGCCAGCAGCCCCCCCTACGGACAGACTATCTATGGCTACACCTTC
-,TRBJ1-2,TRBV27,-,CASSWDLTGGGYTF,TGTGCCAGCAGTTGGGACCTTACAGGAGGTGGCTACACCTTC
-,TRBJ1-1,TRBV6-5,TRBD1,CASSYLTGAGVTEAFF,TGTGCCAGCAGTTATCTTACAGGGGCGGGGGTCACTGAAGCTTTCTTT
-,TRBJ2-5,TRBV9,-,CASSGQNQETQYF,TGTGCCAGCAGCGGACAGAACCAAGAGACCCAGTACTTC
-,TRBJ2-1,TRBV9,TRBD2,CASSALAGPSSEQFF,TGTGCCAGCAGCGCCCTAGCGGGGCCATCTTCAGAGCAGTTCTTC
-,TRBJ2-3,TRBV9,-,CASSVLPGRTDTQYF,TGTGCCAGCAGCGTACTGCCGGGACGCACAGATACGCAGTATTTT
-,TRBJ2-2,TRBV29-1,TRBD2,CSVESGSGTGELFF,TGCAGCGTTGAAAGCGGGAGCGGCACCGGGGAGCTGTTTTTT
-,TRBJ2-7,TRBV5-6,-,CASRRTWSSYEQYF,TGTGCCAGCAGAAGAACCTGGAGCTCCTACGAGCAGTACTTC
-,TRBJ2-7,TRBV6-2/TRBV6-3,TRBD1,CASSYAGQGFYEQYF,TGTGCCAGCAGTTACGCGGGACAGGGGTTCTACGAGCAGTACTTC
-,TRBJ2-1,TRBV4-2,TRBD1,CASSRDPGQGSYEQFF,TGTGCCAGCAGTCGGGACCCGGGACAGGGGTCCTATGAGCAGTTCTTC
once,TRBJ2-1,TRBV11-2,TRBD2,CASSTEAGTYNEQFF,TGTGCCAGCAGCACAGAAGCGGGGACCTACAATGAGCAGTTCTTC
-,TRBJ2-1,TRBV6-4,-,CASSEGGGGQYNEQFF,TGTGCCAGCAGTGAAGGAGGAGGGGGGCAATACAATGAGCAGTTCTTC
-,TRBJ2-7,TRBV2,-,CASSDWKEQYF,TGTGCCAGCAGTGACTGGAAAGAGCAGTACTTC
-,TRBJ2-2,TRBV7-9,TRBD1,CASSLVPPGGAGELFF,TGTGCCAGCAGCTTAGTTCCCCCAGGGGGCGCCGGGGAGCTGTTTTTT
-,TRBJ2-1,TRBV15,TRBD2,CATSTELAEVNEQFF,TGTGCCACCAGCACAGAACTAGCGGAAGTCAATGAGCAGTTCTTC